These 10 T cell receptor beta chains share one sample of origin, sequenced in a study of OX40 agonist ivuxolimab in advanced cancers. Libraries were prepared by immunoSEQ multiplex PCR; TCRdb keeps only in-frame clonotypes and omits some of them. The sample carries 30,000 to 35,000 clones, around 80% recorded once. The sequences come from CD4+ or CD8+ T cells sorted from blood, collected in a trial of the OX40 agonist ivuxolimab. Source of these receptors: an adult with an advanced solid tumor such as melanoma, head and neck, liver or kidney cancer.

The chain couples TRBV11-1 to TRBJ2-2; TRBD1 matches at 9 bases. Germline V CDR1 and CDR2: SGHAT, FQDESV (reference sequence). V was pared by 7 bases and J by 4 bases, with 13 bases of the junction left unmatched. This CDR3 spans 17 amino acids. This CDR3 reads CASTSWGQGPRTGELFF. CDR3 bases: TGTGCCAGCACCTCATGGGGACAGGGCCCGCGCACCGGGGAGCTGTTTTTT.

This CDR3 reads CASARDSGNTIYF. The CDR3 region has the DNA TGTGCCAGCGCCAGGGACTCTGGAAACACCATATATTTT. The chain carries TRBV7-3 and TRBJ1-3; D perhaps matches TRBD1 (5 bases). This CDR3 has 13 residues. Germline values: CDR1 SGHTA, CDR2 FQGTGA. Between the trimmed V and J ends, which lost 8 bases and 0 bases, there was a span of 8 bases.

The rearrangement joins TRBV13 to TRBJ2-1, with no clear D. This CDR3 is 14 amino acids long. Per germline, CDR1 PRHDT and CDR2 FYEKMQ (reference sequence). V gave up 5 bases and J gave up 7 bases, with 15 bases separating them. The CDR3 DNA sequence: TGTGCCAGCAGCATTAGACTGGCTCTAAATGAGCAGTTCTTC. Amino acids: CASSIRLALNEQFF.

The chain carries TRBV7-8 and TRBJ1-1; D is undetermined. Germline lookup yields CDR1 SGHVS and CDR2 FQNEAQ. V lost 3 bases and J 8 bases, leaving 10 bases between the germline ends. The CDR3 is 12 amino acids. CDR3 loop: CASSFSSREAFF. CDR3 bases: TGTGCCAGCAGCTTCTCTTCTCGGGAAGCTTTCTTT.

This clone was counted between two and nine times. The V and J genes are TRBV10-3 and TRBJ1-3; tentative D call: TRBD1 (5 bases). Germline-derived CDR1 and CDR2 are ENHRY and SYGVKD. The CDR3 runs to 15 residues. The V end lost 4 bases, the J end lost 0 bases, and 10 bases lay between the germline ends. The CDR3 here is CAISANGGSGNTIYF. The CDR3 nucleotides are TGTGCCATCAGTGCAAACGGGGGCTCTGGAAACACCATATATTTT.

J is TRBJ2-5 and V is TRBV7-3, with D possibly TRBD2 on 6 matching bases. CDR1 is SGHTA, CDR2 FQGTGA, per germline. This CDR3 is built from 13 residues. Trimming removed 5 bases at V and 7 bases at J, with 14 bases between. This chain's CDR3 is CASSTEGRATQYF. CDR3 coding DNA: TGTGCCAGCAGCACGGAGGGGCGGGCGACCCAGTACTTC.

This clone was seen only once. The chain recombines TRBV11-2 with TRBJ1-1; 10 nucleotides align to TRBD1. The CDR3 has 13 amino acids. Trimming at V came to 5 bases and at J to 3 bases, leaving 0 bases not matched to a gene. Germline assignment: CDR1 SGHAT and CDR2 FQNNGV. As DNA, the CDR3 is TGTGCCAGCAGCGGACAGGGGGACACTGAAGCTTTCTTT. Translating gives CASSGQGDTEAFF.

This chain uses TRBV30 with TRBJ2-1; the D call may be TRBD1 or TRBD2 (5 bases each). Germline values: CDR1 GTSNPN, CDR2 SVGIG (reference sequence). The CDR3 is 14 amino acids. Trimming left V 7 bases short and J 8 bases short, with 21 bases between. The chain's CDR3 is CASSGQGLHYEQFF. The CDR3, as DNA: TGTGCCTCCTCGGGGCAGGGCCTACATTATGAGCAGTTCTTC.

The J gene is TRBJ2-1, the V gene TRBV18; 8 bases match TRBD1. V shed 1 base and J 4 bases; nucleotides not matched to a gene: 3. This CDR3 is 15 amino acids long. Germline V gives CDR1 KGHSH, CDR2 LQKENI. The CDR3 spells CASSPRGQVYNEQFF. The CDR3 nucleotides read TGTGCCAGCTCACCACGGGGACAGGTATACAATGAGCAGTTCTTC. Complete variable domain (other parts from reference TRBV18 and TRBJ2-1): NAGVMQNPRHLVRRRGQEARLRCSPMKGHSHVYWYRQLPEEGLKFMVYLQKENIIDESGMPKERFSAEFPKEGPSILRIQQVVRGDSAAYFCASSPRGQVYNEQFFGPGTRLTVL.

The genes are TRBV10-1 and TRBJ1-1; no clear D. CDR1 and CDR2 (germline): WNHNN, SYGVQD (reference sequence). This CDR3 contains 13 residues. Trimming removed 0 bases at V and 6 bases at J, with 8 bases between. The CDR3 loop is CASSESVTAEAFF. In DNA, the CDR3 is TGCGCCAGCAGTGAGTCGGTAACAGCTGAAGCTTTCTTT.